The clone carrying this TCR beta chain was recorded once. The antigen remains undetermined. This entry belongs to a study of CD8+CD57+ T cells in acquired aplastic anemia. At the level of the study: Quantities of DNA derived from sorted CD4+ and CD8+ cells averaged around 3 ug. The study, taken as a whole, reports: Overlap between patients and controls comprised 25 to 35 CD8+ CDR3 sequences.

Genomic DNA, the template, was used for profiling of the TCR beta VDJ and CDR3. TCRdb redid the calling of the reads with MiXCR, one entry per CDR3 protein. This table has 200,000 to 250,000 distinct CDR3 sequences, around 32% appearing once. The sequencing input was sorted CD4+, CD8+, or CD8+CD57+ T cells (not recorded which) from PBMCs. The TCR originated in a human donor in good health, serving as a control.

The chain's CDR3 is CSVESVGGFGYTF. The CDR3 DNA sequence: TGCAGCGTTGAATCGGTTGGGGGGTTTGGCTACACCTTC. This chain joins TRBV29-1 and TRBJ1-2; maybe TRBD1 (5 bases). Germline V gene lookup returns CDR1 SQVTM and CDR2 ANQGSEA. V was trimmed by 2 bases and J by 7 bases, leaving 14 bases between them. This CDR3 spans 13 amino acids.